The clone carrying this TCR beta chain appeared once. This could be a read error, since a much larger clone is one nucleotide away. Assembly of TCR beta libraries relied on iRepertoire HTBI primers together with Arm-PCR of CDR3 regions. TCRdb itself ran the multiplex PCR reads through MiXCR, one entry per CDR3 protein. The table shows 310,000 or so distinct CDR3 sequences, with approximately 20% occurring only once. This sample was included in a study of regulatory T cells in long-lasting Graves disease. The CDR3 has 16 amino acids. Germline values: CDR1 ENHRY, CDR2 SYGVKD. The sample's time point: persistent/refractory GD, antithyroid drugs over 5 years with positive TRAb. RNA isolated from PBMCs was used to make the TCR library.

This TCR came from a female donor with Graves disease. The sequenced sample was peripheral blood mononuclear cells (PBMCs), obtained when the disease was refractory, from a patient treated with antithyroid drugs. V gene TRBV10-3 combines with J gene TRBJ1-5; the D gene is possibly TRBD1 (5 bases). CDR3 in DNA: TGTGCCGTCAGTGCTGGGACGGAAGGCTTCAATCAGCCCCAGCATTTT. This sequence encodes CAVSAGTEGFNQPQHF.